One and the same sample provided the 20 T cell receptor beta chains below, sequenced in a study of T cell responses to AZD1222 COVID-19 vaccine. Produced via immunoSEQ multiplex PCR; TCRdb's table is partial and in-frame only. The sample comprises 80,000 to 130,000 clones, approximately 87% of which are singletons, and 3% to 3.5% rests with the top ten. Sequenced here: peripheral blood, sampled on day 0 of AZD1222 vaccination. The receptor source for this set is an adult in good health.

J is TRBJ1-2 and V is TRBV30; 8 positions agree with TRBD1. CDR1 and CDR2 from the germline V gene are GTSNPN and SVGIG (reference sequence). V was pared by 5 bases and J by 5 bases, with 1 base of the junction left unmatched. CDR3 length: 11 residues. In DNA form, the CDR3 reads TGTGCCTGGGGGACAGGATATGGCTACACCTTC. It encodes CAWGTGYGYTF.

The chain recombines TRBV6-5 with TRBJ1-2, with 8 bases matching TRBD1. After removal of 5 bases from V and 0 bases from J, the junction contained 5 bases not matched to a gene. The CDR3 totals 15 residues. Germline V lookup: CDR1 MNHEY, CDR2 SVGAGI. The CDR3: CASSRQGQANYGYTF. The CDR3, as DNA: TGTGCCAGCAGTCGACAGGGGCAGGCTAACTATGGCTACACCTTC.

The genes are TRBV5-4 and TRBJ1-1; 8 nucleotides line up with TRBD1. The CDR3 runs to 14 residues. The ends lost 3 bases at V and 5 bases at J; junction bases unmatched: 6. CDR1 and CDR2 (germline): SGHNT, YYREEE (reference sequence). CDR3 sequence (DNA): TGTGCCAGCAGCTCACAGGGGGTCAAGACTGAAGCTTTCTTT. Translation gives CASSSQGVKTEAFF.

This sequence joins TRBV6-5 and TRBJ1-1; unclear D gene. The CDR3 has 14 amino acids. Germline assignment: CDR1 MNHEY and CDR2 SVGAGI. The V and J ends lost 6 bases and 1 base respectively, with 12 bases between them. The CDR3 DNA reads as TGTGCCAGCAGCCCCCGCGGAACGAACACTGAAGCTTTCTTT. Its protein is CASSPRGTNTEAFF.

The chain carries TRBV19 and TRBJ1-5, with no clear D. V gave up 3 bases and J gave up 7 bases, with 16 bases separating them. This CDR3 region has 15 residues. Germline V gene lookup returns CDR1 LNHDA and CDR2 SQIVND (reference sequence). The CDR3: CASSIPASGNQPQHF. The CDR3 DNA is TGTGCCAGTAGTATTCCCGCCAGTGGGAACCAGCCCCAGCATTTT.

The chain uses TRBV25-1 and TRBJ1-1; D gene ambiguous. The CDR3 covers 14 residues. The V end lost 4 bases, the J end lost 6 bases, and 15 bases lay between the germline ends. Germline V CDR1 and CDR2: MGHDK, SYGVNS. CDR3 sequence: CASSAMLGRAEAFF. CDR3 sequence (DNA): TGTGCCAGCAGTGCCATGTTGGGTCGGGCTGAAGCTTTCTTT. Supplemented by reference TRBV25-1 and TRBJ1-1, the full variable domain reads EADIYQTPRYLVIGTGKKITLECSQTMGHDKMYWYQQDPGMELHLIHYSYGVNSTEKGDLSSESTVSRIRTEHFPLTLESARPSHTSQYLCASSAMLGRAEAFFGQGTRLTVV.

DNA for the CDR3: TGTGCCAGCACTGTAAGGAGGGACACTGAAGCTTTCTTT. This codes for CASTVRRDTEAFF. The rearrangement joins TRBV6-5 to TRBJ1-1; no definite D call. CDR1 and CDR2 from the germline V gene are MNHEY and SVGAGI. The V and J ends lost 7 bases and 3 bases respectively, with 12 bases between them. The CDR3 runs to 13 residues.

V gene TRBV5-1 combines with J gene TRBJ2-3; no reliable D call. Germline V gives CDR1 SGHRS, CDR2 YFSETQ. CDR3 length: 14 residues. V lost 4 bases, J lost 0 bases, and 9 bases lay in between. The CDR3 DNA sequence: TGCGCCAGCAGCCCGGGTACTAGCACAGATACGCAGTATTTT. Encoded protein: CASSPGTSTDTQYF.

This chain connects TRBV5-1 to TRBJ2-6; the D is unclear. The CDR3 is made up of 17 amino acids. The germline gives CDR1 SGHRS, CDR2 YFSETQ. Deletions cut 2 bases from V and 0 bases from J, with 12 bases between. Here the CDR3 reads CASSLGSPSSGANVLTF. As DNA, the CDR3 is TGCGCCAGCAGCTTAGGGTCGCCGAGCTCTGGGGCCAACGTCCTGACTTTC.

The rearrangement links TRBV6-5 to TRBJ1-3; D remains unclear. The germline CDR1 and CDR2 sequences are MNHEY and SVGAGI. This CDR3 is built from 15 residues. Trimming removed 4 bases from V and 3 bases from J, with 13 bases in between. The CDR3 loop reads CASSFTGQLGNTIYF. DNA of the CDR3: TGTGCCAGCAGTTTTACCGGGCAGCTTGGAAACACCATATATTTT.

In nucleotides, the CDR3 is TGTGCCAGCAGCGAAAACAGGGGTGACTATGGCTACACCTTC. Translating it yields CASSENRGDYGYTF. The chain links TRBV2 to TRBJ1-2; 7 bases are shared with TRBD1. The CDR3 sequence is 14 residues long. V lost 6 bases to trimming and J lost 3 bases; unmatched junction nucleotides: 7. Germline CDR1 SNHLY, CDR2 FYNNEI. Based on the CDR3 plus reference TRBV2 and TRBJ1-2, the full variable domain is EPEVTQTPSHQVTQMGQEVILRCVPISNHLYFYWYRQILGQKVEFLVSFYNNEISEKSEIFDDQFSVERPDGSNFTLKIRSTKLEDSAMYFCASSENRGDYGYTFGSGTRLTVV.

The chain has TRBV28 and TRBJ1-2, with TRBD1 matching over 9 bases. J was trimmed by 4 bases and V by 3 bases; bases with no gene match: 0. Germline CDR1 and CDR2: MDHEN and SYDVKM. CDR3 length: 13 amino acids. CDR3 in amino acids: CASSLDRGYGYTF. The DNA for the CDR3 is TGTGCCAGCAGTTTGGACAGGGGCTATGGCTACACCTTC.

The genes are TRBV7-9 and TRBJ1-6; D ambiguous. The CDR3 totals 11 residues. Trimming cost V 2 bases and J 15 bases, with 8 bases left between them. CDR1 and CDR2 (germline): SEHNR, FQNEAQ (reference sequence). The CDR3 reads CASSLKRDLHF. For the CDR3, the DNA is TGTGCCAGCAGCTTAAAGAGGGACCTCCACTTT.

CDR3 nucleotide sequence: TGTGCCAGCAGCTCAGGGGGCGCATATAATTCACCCCTCCACTTT. Its translation: CASSSGGAYNSPLHF. The chain recombines TRBV7-2 with TRBJ1-6; 8 bases map to TRBD1. The CDR3 totals 15 residues. With V trimmed by 4 bases and J by 4 bases, 3 bases remained unmatched. The germline V gene encodes CDR1 SGHTA and CDR2 FQGNSA.

DNA for the CDR3: TGTGCCAGCAGCTTTCAAATCCAGACGCCCCTCCACTTT. It codes for CASSFQIQTPLHF. The rearrangement joins TRBV7-8 to TRBJ1-6; D is unresolved. Germline lookup yields CDR1 SGHVS and CDR2 FQNEAQ. Trimming cost V 3 bases and J 13 bases, with 13 bases left between them. CDR3 length: 13 residues.

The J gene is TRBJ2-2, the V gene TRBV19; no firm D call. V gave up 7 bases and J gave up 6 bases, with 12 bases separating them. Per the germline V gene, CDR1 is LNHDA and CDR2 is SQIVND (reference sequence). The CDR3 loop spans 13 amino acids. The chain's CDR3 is CASIPPAPGELFF. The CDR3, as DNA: TGTGCCAGTATCCCCCCAGCCCCCGGGGAGCTGTTTTTT.

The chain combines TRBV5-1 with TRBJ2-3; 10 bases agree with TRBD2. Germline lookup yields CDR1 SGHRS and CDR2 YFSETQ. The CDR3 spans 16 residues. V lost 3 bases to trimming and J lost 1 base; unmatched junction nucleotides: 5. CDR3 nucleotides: TGCGCCAGCAGCTCCCTTCTAGCGGGGGGCACAGATACGCAGTATTTT. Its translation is CASSSLLAGGTDTQYF.

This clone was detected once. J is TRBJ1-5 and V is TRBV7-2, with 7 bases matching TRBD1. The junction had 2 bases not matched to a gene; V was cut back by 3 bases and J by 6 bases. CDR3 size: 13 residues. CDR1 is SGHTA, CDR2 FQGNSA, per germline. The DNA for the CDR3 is TGTGCCAGCAGCTTGACAGGGAGTCAGCCCCAGCATTTT. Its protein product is CASSLTGSQPQHF.

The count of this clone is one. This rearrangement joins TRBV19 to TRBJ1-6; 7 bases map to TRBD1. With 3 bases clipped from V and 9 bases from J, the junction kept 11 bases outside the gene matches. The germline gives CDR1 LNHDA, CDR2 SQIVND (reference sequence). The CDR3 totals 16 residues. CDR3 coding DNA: TGTGCCAGTAGTATCGCGGCAGGGGGTTATGGTTCACCCCTCCACTTT. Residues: CASSIAAGGYGSPLHF. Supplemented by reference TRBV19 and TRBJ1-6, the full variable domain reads DGGITQSPKYLFRKEGQNVTLSCEQNLNHDAMYWYRQDPGQGLRLIYYSQIVNDFQKGDIAEGYSVSREKKESFPLTVTSAQKNPTAFYLCASSIAAGGYGSPLHFGNGTRLTVT.

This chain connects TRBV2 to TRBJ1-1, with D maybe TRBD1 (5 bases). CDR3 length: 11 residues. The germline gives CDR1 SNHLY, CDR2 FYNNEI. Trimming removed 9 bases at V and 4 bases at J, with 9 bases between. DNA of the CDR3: TGTGCCAGGGCGGGGGGCACTGAAGCTTTCTTT. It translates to CARAGGTEAFF.